These 4 T cell receptor beta chains share one sample of origin, sequenced in a study of T-cell reconstitution after alpha-beta-depleted transplantation in children. Unique molecular identifiers were incorporated when the TCRbeta library was constructed. TCRdb fed the PCR reads into MiXCR, producing one record per CDR3 protein. The sample lists 330,000 or so distinct CDR3 sequences; 10% were seen once. Sample: PBMCs from the stem cell graft donor, taken from the stem cell graft. The receptors shown here come from a human donor who donated a stem cell graft to a child with acute lymphoblastic leukemia.

Details on this clonotype: At one end the junction does not follow the germline gene, possibly because of a read error. The rearrangement links TRBV7-9 to TRBJ1-2; unclear D gene. The CDR3 sequence is 11 residues long. From germline, CDR1 is SEHNR and CDR2 FQNEAQ (reference sequence). CDR3 protein: CASSLGVPSAF. The CDR3 DNA sequence: TGTGCCAGCAGCTTAGGAGTACCCAGTGCCTTC.

This clonotype was found a few times. The gene calls are TRBV5-1 and TRBJ2-3; 8 positions match TRBD2. This CDR3 contains 16 residues. V shed 0 bases, J shed 4 bases, and the junction held 7 bases outside the gene matches. The germline V gene has CDR1 SGHRS and CDR2 YFSETQ. In nucleotides, the CDR3 is TGCGCCAGCAGCTTGGGACCGGGAGGGCCGGCAGATACGCAGTATTTT. Translating gives CASSLGPGGPADTQYF.

This clonotype was detected many times. The V gene is TRBV27, the J gene TRBJ2-3, with 7 bases fitting TRBD2. This CDR3 has 14 amino acids. Germline V gene sequence: CDR1 MNHEY, CDR2 SMNVEV (reference sequence). With 6 bases clipped from V and 3 bases from J, the junction kept 6 bases outside the gene matches. The CDR3 nucleotides are TGTGCCAGCAGAGCGGGACTGGGGACAGATACGCAGTATTTT. Translation: CASRAGLGTDTQYF.

This clonotype has only a few counts. The J gene is TRBJ2-1, the V gene TRBV12-3 or TRBV12-4; TRBD2 aligns across 12 bases. The CDR3 has 16 amino acids. V shed 5 bases and J 2 bases; nucleotides not matched to a gene: 4. CDR3 sequence: CASSTPSGRAYNEQFF. In DNA, the CDR3 is TGTGCCAGCAGTACCCCTAGCGGGAGGGCCTACAATGAGCAGTTCTTC.